One and the same sample provided the 22 T cell receptor beta chains below, sequenced in a study of T cell responses to AZD1222 COVID-19 vaccine. Sequencing used immunoSEQ multiplex PCR; TCRdb keeps in-frame clones, though not all of them. The sample yields about 100,000 clones, roughly 84% seen once. The sample consisted of peripheral blood, taken on day 0 of AZD1222 vaccination. Receptor source: an adult in good health.

The chain uses TRBV5-1 and TRBJ2-3, with 10 bases that match TRBD2. Germline CDR1 SGHRS, CDR2 YFSETQ. The CDR3 is 16 amino acids. The J segment lost 6 bases and the V segment lost 3 bases, leaving 10 bases of the junction unmatched. CDR3 nucleotides: TGCGCCAGCAGCTCCATACCTAGCGGGAGTCGGGATACGCAGTATTTT. Protein sequence: CASSSIPSGSRDTQYF. Together with reference TRBV5-1 and TRBJ2-3, the CDR3 gives the full variable domain: KAGVTQTPRYLIKTRGQQVTLSCSPISGHRSVSWYQQTPGQGLQFLFEYFSETQRNKGNFPGRFSGRQFSNSRSEMNVSTLELGDSALYLCASSSIPSGSRDTQYFGPGTRLTVL.

The chain employs TRBV25-1 and TRBJ2-5; 7 bases are a match to TRBD1. Germline-derived CDR1 and CDR2 are MGHDK and SYGVNS. The CDR3 loop spans 15 amino acids. The J segment lost 0 bases and the V segment lost 3 bases, leaving 4 bases of the junction unmatched. CDR3 loop: CASSDLQGNQETQYF. Here the CDR3 DNA reads TGTGCCAGCAGTGATCTACAGGGGAACCAAGAGACCCAGTACTTC. The full variable domain, in which reference TRBV25-1 and TRBJ2-5 provide the parts outside the CDR3, is EADIYQTPRYLVIGTGKKITLECSQTMGHDKMYWYQQDPGMELHLIHYSYGVNSTEKGDLSSESTVSRIRTEHFPLTLESARPSHTSQYLCASSDLQGNQETQYFGPGTRLLVL.

This chain uses TRBV27 with TRBJ1-2, with a possible D match to TRBD1 (5 bases). Germline V gives CDR1 MNHEY, CDR2 SMNVEV (reference sequence). The germline V and J ends were trimmed by 5 bases and 8 bases, with 18 bases remaining between them. There are 14 residues in the CDR3. CDR3 protein: CASSPYRRVSGYTF. The DNA of the CDR3 is TGTGCCAGCAGTCCCTACCGCAGGGTGAGCGGCTACACCTTC.

In nucleotides, the CDR3 is TGTGCCAGCAGTGACGAAGGGGTCCGTAATTCACCCCTCCACTTT. Its translation is CASSDEGVRNSPLHF. The chain uses TRBV2 and TRBJ1-6, with a weak D call TRBD1 (5 bases). CDR1 and CDR2 (germline): SNHLY, FYNNEI. This CDR3 contains 15 residues. Trimming pared 3 bases from V and 6 bases from J, leaving 12 bases between.

V usage is TRBV2 and J usage is TRBJ2-5, with 12 bases lining up with TRBD2. With 7 bases clipped from V and 2 bases from J, the junction kept 8 bases outside the gene matches. The CDR3 runs to 16 residues. Looked up from germline, CDR1 is SNHLY and CDR2 is FYNNEI. In nucleotides, the CDR3 is TGTGCCAGCACTGCGAGGACTAGCGGGACTCAAGAGACCCAGTACTTC. Translating gives CASTARTSGTQETQYF.

V and J are TRBV5-1 and TRBJ2-1, with D perhaps matching TRBD2 (5 bases). V shed 0 bases and J shed 13 bases, with 17 bases lying between them. The CDR3 runs to 14 residues. Looked up from germline, CDR1 is SGHRS and CDR2 is YFSETQ. As DNA, the CDR3 is TGCGCCAGCAGCTTGGAGCTTGGGCGGGTTAGACAGTTCTTC. Its translation: CASSLELGRVRQFF.

The chain recombines TRBV3-1 (or the pseudogene TRBV3-2) with TRBJ2-3, with a possible D match to TRBD2 (6 bases). The length of the CDR3 is 15 residues. V was cut by 3 bases and J by 2 bases, with 12 bases left in between. From germline, CDR1 is LGHDT and CDR2 YNNKEL (reference sequence). Written as DNA, the CDR3 is TGTGCCAGCAGCCAGGGGACTTCCCTCACAGATACGCAGTATTTT. It codes for CASSQGTSLTDTQYF.

This clone has more than one count but fewer than ten. The CDR3 nucleotides are TGTGCCAGCAGTTTTAATGTGCGGGGGACTGAAGCTTTCTTT. Translated: CASSFNVRGTEAFF. The V gene is TRBV28, the J gene TRBJ1-1, with D possibly TRBD1 on 5 matching bases. Germline CDR1 and CDR2: MDHEN and SYDVKM. V was trimmed by 3 bases and J by 5 bases, leaving 13 bases between them. The CDR3 is made up of 14 amino acids.

This chain uses TRBV11-2 with TRBJ2-1; D is ambiguous. Trimming removed 5 bases at V and 4 bases at J, with 18 bases between. Germline V lookup: CDR1 SGHAT, CDR2 FQNNGV. The CDR3 sequence is 16 residues long. CDR3 region: CASSARLEPGYNEQFF. The CDR3, as DNA: TGTGCCAGCAGCGCTCGACTCGAACCGGGTTACAATGAGCAGTTCTTC.

V gene TRBV5-1 combines with J gene TRBJ2-3; TRBD1 matches at 9 bases. V shed 3 bases, J shed 11 bases, and the junction held 16 bases outside the gene matches. Germline CDR1 reads SGHRS; CDR2 reads YFSETQ. This CDR3 comprises 16 residues. CDR3 protein: CASSSQGASSVGGQYF. In DNA form, the CDR3 reads TGCGCCAGCAGCTCACAGGGGGCTAGCTCCGTAGGTGGGCAGTATTTT.

The chain employs TRBV6-1 and TRBJ1-2, with D unresolved. The germline gives CDR1 MNHNS, CDR2 SASEGT. Trimming stripped 2 bases from V and 0 bases from J, with 7 bases between. The CDR3 spans 14 residues. The DNA for the CDR3 is TGTGCCAGCAGTGAAAGACTTGCTAACTATGGCTACACCTTC. It specifies CASSERLANYGYTF.

The J gene is TRBJ2-2, the V gene TRBV9; D not certain. Germline CDR1 is SGDLS and CDR2 is YYNGEE. The V and J ends lost 2 bases and 2 bases respectively, with 10 bases between them. This CDR3 contains 15 residues. The CDR3 reads CASSVTLRNTGELFF. CDR3 DNA: TGTGCCAGCAGCGTTACCCTCCGTAACACCGGGGAGCTGTTTTTT.

In nucleotides, the CDR3 is TGTGCCAGCTCACCACCTGACGGGGGTACAGGACCCCAGCATTTT. Translated, it gives CASSPPDGGTGPQHF. The chain combines TRBV18 with TRBJ1-5; a weak D match, TRBD1 (5 bases). The CDR3 spans 15 residues. Germline lookup yields CDR1 KGHSH and CDR2 LQKENI. Trimming shortened V by 0 bases and J by 10 bases, and 16 bases separated the two germline ends.

The J gene is TRBJ2-1, the V gene TRBV7-2; no definite D call. V was clipped by 5 bases and J by 8 bases, with 13 bases between them. The CDR3 loop spans 13 amino acids. CDR1 and CDR2 from the germline V gene are SGHTA and FQGNSA. The CDR3 loop reads CASSPPFGDEQFF. DNA of the CDR3: TGTGCCAGCAGCCCCCCTTTTGGCGATGAGCAGTTCTTC.

In DNA, the CDR3 is TGTGCCAGCAGTTTACAGGGGGCCAATGAAGCTTTCTTT. It is translated as CASSLQGANEAFF. This chain joins TRBV27 and TRBJ1-1, with 8 bases aligning to TRBD1. The germline V gene has CDR1 MNHEY and CDR2 SMNVEV (reference sequence). The CDR3 is 13 amino acids. With V trimmed by 2 bases and J by 7 bases, 3 bases remained unmatched.

As regards this clone: Sequence at one end of the junction differs from germline and may be a read error. The chain's CDR3 is CASSLGTDYEQYF. The CDR3, as DNA: TGTGCCAGCAGTTTGGGGACAGACTACGAACAGTACTTC. This chain links TRBV12-3 or TRBV12-4 with TRBJ2-7, with TRBD1 identical over 7 bases. This CDR3 comprises 13 residues.

The rearrangement joins TRBV27 to TRBJ2-4, with TRBD1 identical over 7 bases. The CDR3 has 16 residues. Germline V gene data show CDR1 as MNHEY and CDR2 as SMNVEV (reference sequence). V dropped 6 bases and J dropped 8; count of bases not matched to a gene: 16. The CDR3 region has the DNA TGTGCCAGCAGGTCTCTGGCAGGGGGACACGTCCACATTCAGTACTTC. This codes for CASRSLAGGHVHIQYF.

The J gene is TRBJ1-2, the V gene TRBV19; D is undetermined. V lost 5 bases and J 4 bases, leaving 17 bases between the germline ends. The CDR3 is 15 amino acids. Germline CDR1 reads LNHDA; CDR2 reads SQIVND (reference sequence). The CDR3 spells CASSQTSAVAYGYTF. CDR3 bases: TGTGCCAGTAGTCAGACGTCGGCAGTAGCCTATGGCTACACCTTC.

The CDR3 loop is CASSYGEKGVEAFF. For the CDR3, the DNA is TGTGCCAGCAGTTACGGGGAGAAGGGTGTTGAAGCTTTCTTT. The chain joins TRBV6-5 to TRBJ1-1; D gene ambiguous. V was clipped by 2 bases and J by 7 bases, with 14 bases between them. Germline loops: CDR1 MNHEY, CDR2 SVGAGI. The length of the CDR3 is 14 residues.

The chain recombines TRBV29-1 with TRBJ2-7; D assignment may be TRBD1 or TRBD2 (5 bases each). The length of the CDR3 is 16 residues. The germline V gene encodes CDR1 SQVTM and CDR2 ANQGSEA. The V end was cut by 0 bases, the J end by 4 bases, with 19 bases between. The CDR3, as DNA: TGCAGCGTTGAAGATTGGGGAGAGAGGGGCGTTTACGAGCAGTACTTC. Its protein is CSVEDWGERGVYEQYF.

The chain couples TRBV12-3 or TRBV12-4 to TRBJ1-1, with D hard to call. Trimming cost V 6 bases and J 6 bases, with 14 bases left between them. This CDR3 is 13 amino acids long. Here the CDR3 reads CASSPTVQPEAFF. Here the CDR3 DNA reads TGTGCCAGCAGCCCAACCGTCCAGCCTGAAGCTTTCTTT.

V and J are TRBV19 and TRBJ2-2, with D perhaps matching TRBD1 or TRBD2 (6 bases each). The CDR3 has 11 residues. Germline V gene sequence: CDR1 LNHDA, CDR2 SQIVND (reference sequence). CDR3 residues: CAGGTTGELFF. CDR3 DNA sequence: TGTGCGGGGGGCACCACCGGGGAGCTGTTTTTT.